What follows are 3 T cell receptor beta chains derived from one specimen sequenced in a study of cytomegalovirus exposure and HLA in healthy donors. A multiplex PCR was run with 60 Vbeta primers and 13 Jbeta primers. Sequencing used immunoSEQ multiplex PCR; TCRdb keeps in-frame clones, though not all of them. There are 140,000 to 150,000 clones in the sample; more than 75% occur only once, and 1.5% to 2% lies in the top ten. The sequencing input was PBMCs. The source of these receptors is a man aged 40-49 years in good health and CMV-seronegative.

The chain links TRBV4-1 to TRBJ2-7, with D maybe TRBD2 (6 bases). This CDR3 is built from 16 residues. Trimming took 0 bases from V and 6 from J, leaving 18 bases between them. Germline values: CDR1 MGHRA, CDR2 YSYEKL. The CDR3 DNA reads TGCGCCAGCAGCCAAGATCGGGGCCTCGGAGGGAGCGAGCAGTACTTC. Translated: CASSQDRGLGGSEQYF.

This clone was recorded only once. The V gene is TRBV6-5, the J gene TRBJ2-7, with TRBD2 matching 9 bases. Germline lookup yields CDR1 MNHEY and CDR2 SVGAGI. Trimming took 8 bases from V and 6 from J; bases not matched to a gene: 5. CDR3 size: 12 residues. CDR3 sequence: CASLGLASEQYF. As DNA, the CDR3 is TGTGCCAGCTTGGGACTAGCCAGCGAGCAGTACTTC.

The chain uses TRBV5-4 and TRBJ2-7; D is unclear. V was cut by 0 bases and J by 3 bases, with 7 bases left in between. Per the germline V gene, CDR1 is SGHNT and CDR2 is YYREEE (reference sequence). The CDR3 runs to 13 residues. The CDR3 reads CASSLGLNYEQYF. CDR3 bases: TGTGCCAGCAGCTTGGGTTTAAACTACGAGCAGTACTTC.